The text below deals with one T cell receptor (beta chain). The clone's antigen remains unknown. No much larger clone is present one base from it, and per-base qualities are unavailable. The receptor library was made with the immunoSEQ multiplex PCR assay. In the paper's pipeline: To diagnose cytomegalovirus status from the catalog of TCR beta chain sequences, a statistical classification framework was built. TCRdb stores this immuneACCESS table with in-frame sequences only. Part of the clones is absent; in the studies checked, under half of the shortfall reflects unresolved V genes, and no reason is known for the rest. That table is the source of V, J and clone size, and D and trimming were worked out from the DNA. The sample table shows hundreds of thousands of clones, and around four fifths are seen once. Together, the top ten hold roughly 6% of the sample. The donors were included in the validation cohort of around 120 subjects, a group kept apart from the approximately 650-subject first cohort.

The CDR1 and CDR2 encoded by the germline V gene (reference sequence) are LNHNV and YYDKDF. V is reduced by 0 bases and J by 3 bases, leaving a spacing of 5 bases between them. Including cysteine and phenylalanine, the CDR3 has 13 amino acids. CDR3 DNA is the only sequence kept; it has 39 bases, read in frame from the first base. The sample comes from a study of cytomegalovirus exposure and HLA in healthy donors (dated by TCRdb to about 2017). Context from the whole study: A later analysis indicated that the 90 to 150 validation repertoires were generated on the platform also employed for the roughly 720 repertoires of the first cohort. The study aimed to test whether signatures of past pathogen exposure could be identified by cataloging public T cell receptors. In addition to the first cohort of several hundred subjects, a separate validation cohort of under 150 different subjects was used. The study combined high-throughput TCR immunosequencing, statistical association of individual TCRs with disease status, and machine learning to predict cytomegalovirus infection status. General conclusions and limits of the study: The authors suggested that the approach could potentially be generalized to other disease states and immunological phenotypes. A few of the identified cytomegalovirus-associated TCR beta chains were confirmed in vitro to be specific for cytomegalovirus antigens. A later analysis had no HLA typing for the validation cohort, so co-occurrence there was scored across all 130 or so repertoires. Subsequent analysis determined that TCRs grouped into clusters in the first cohort also showed a tendency toward co-occurrence across the 120 or so validation repertoires, and approximately 94% of cluster scores exceeded 0. In the study, about 150 TCR beta chains were listed as associated with cytomegalovirus. The classifier was reported to diagnose cytomegalovirus status with high specificity and sensitivity in both the original cohort and the validation cohort. Across donors, most TCR sequences were observed very rarely, whereas some public TCRs were present in many individuals.

Recombination connected TRBV15 to TRBJ2-5, with the D gene call left open. The sequencing input was PBMCs. This clonotype originated in a woman under 30 in good health and CMV-seronegative. The bases read TGTGCCACCAGCAGAGATCCCGAAGAGACCCAGTACTTC. Its amino acids are CATSRDPEETQYF. The reference TRBV15 and TRBJ2-5 proteins fill in what lies around the CDR3, so the full variable domain reads DAMVIQNPRYQVTQFGKPVTLSCSQTLNHNVMYWYQQKSSQAPKLLFHYYDKDFNNEADTPDNFQSRRPNTSFCFLDIRSPGLGDTAMYLCATSRDPEETQYFGPGTRLLVL.